These 14 T cell receptor beta chains came from one sample sequenced in a study of T cells after yellow fever vaccination. One entry per CDR3 protein results from TCRdb running MiXCR on the 5' RACE reads. Among about 130,000 distinct CDR3 sequences listed, 5% to 8% were seen once. This specimen was CD4+ T cells sorted from PBMCs, taken 10 days after the yellow fever booster vaccination. The receptor set was obtained from a man aged 25-45 years who received the YFV17D yellow fever vaccine.

The sample holds many counts of this clonotype. The chain joins TRBV9 to TRBJ2-3; D gene uncertain. With 0 bases removed from V and 1 base from J, the gap between germline ends came to 15 bases. CDR1 is SGDLS, CDR2 YYNGEE, per germline. The CDR3 spans 17 residues. The DNA of the CDR3 is TGTGCCAGCAGCGTAGGGGTTGGGCAGGTTGGCACAGATACGCAGTATTTT. Its protein product is CASSVGVGQVGTDTQYF. The whole variable domain, filled in from reference TRBV9 and TRBJ2-3, reads DSGVTQTPKHLITATGQRVTLRCSPRSGDLSVYWYQQSLDQGLQFLIQYYNGEERAKGNILERFSAQQFPDLHSELNLSSLELGDSALYFCASSVGVGQVGTDTQYFGPGTRLTVL.

The table lists this clonotype with many counts. This chain joins TRBV5-6 and TRBJ2-1, with TRBD1 identical over 8 bases. There are 15 residues in the CDR3. Germline CDR1 SGHDT, CDR2 YYEEEE. Trimming cost V 0 bases and J 13 bases; bases outside gene matches: 12. The CDR3 loop is CASSLVAGGVPNQFF. CDR3 in DNA: TGTGCCAGCAGCTTGGTTGCAGGGGGCGTACCCAATCAGTTCTTC.

In this sample, this clonotype turned up many times. This chain links TRBV5-4 with TRBJ2-4, with 9 bases lining up with TRBD1. The CDR3 runs to 13 residues. V lost 6 bases to trimming and J lost 9 bases; unmatched junction nucleotides: 7. The V gene's germline CDR1 is SGHNT and CDR2 YYREEE (reference sequence). The CDR3 reads CASKPGQGGIQYF. In DNA, the CDR3 is TGTGCCAGCAAACCGGGACAGGGAGGCATTCAGTACTTC.

The table lists this clonotype with many counts. The gene calls are TRBV2 and TRBJ1-5; D gene unclear. The CDR3 length is 13 residues. With 6 bases removed from V and 4 bases from J, the gap between germline ends came to 10 bases. Germline V gene lookup returns CDR1 SNHLY and CDR2 FYNNEI. In DNA form, the CDR3 reads TGTGCCAGCAGGACGGGCGGTAATCAGCCCCAGCATTTT. Translating it yields CASRTGGNQPQHF.

This clonotype was seen repeatedly, ten times or more. The chain has TRBV20-1 and TRBJ2-7; 11 positions match TRBD2. Germline V gene data show CDR1 as DFQATT and CDR2 as SNEGSKA (reference sequence). CDR3 length: 16 residues. The ends lost 1 base at V and 5 bases at J; junction bases unmatched: 10. CDR3 in amino acids: CSARVLAGGPIHEQYF. CDR3 bases: TGCAGTGCTAGAGTCCTAGCGGGAGGACCAATCCACGAGCAGTACTTC.

This clonotype has just a few counts. The gene calls are TRBV18 and TRBJ2-2, with TRBD1 matching 7 bases. CDR1 and CDR2 (germline): KGHSH, LQKENI. The CDR3 sequence is 14 residues long. Germline trimming cut 5 bases from V and 6 bases from J; bases unmatched to any gene: 6. CDR3 sequence (DNA): TGTGCCAGCTCATCTCAACAGGGGCCCGGGGAGCTGTTTTTT. Protein sequence: CASSSQQGPGELFF. Looking up the rest from reference TRBV18 and TRBJ2-2 gives the full variable domain: NAGVMQNPRHLVRRRGQEARLRCSPMKGHSHVYWYRQLPEEGLKFMVYLQKENIIDESGMPKERFSAEFPKEGPSILRIQQVVRGDSAAYFCASSSQQGPGELFFGEGSRLTVL.

This clonotype was detected ten times or more. The V and J genes are TRBV29-1 and TRBJ1-3; D is unclear. Trimming shortened V by 0 bases and J by 0 bases, and 6 bases separated the two germline ends. This CDR3 is 14 amino acids long. Per the germline V gene, CDR1 is SQVTM and CDR2 is ANQGSEA. The CDR3 sequence is CSVEDRFSGNTIYF. As DNA, the CDR3 is TGCAGCGTTGAAGACCGGTTCTCTGGAAACACCATATATTTT.

Ten or more counts support this clonotype. This rearrangement joins TRBV5-1 to TRBJ1-2, with 7 bases matching TRBD1. This CDR3 region has 14 residues. V lost 4 bases and J lost 3; bases outside the gene matches: 6. Germline assignment: CDR1 SGHRS and CDR2 YFSETQ. CDR3 sequence: CASSTSGQDYGYTF. DNA for the CDR3: TGCGCCAGCAGCACTAGCGGACAGGACTATGGCTACACCTTC.

At least ten counts were recorded for this clonotype. In DNA form, the CDR3 reads TGTGCCAGCAGCTTGGGATTAGCTCAGTATTTT. It is translated as CASSLGLAQYF. The rearrangement uses TRBV5-6 and TRBJ2-3; D not certain. The CDR3 covers 11 residues. With 0 bases removed from V and 12 bases from J, the gap between germline ends came to 8 bases. The germline V gene has CDR1 SGHDT and CDR2 YYEEEE.

This clonotype was counted at least ten times. This chain connects TRBV3-1 to TRBJ2-3; 12 bases match TRBD2. This CDR3 has 14 residues. Trimming took 7 bases from V and 6 from J; bases not matched to a gene: 5. Germline V CDR1 and CDR2: LGHDT, YNNKEL (reference sequence). CDR3 in DNA: TGTGCCAGCACTAGCGGGAGGGCCAGTGATACGCAGTATTTT. This encodes CASTSGRASDTQYF.

In this sample, this clonotype turned up many times. The V gene is TRBV23-1, the J gene TRBJ2-3; possible D gene TRBD2, 7 bases. TRBV23-1 counts as an open reading frame of uncertain function. There are 14 residues in the CDR3. V was clipped by 0 bases and J by 9 bases, with 13 bases between them. The CDR3 sequence is CASSQSGGGKTQYF. CDR3 bases: TGCGCCAGCAGTCAATCAGGGGGGGGGAAGACGCAGTATTTT.

This clonotype was detected many times. This chain joins TRBV30 and TRBJ1-1; 9 bases are a match to TRBD1. The trim removed 8 bases at V and 1 base at J, leaving 5 bases unmatched. The germline V gene has CDR1 GTSNPN and CDR2 SVGIG (reference sequence). The CDR3 spans 13 residues. The CDR3 protein is CAGTGMPNTEAFF. CDR3 in DNA: TGTGCCGGGACAGGGATGCCGAACACTGAAGCTTTCTTT.

In this sample, this clonotype turned up many times. The chain has TRBV7-9 and TRBJ1-4; no reliable D call. The V and J ends lost 5 bases and 4 bases respectively, with 14 bases between them. The germline gives CDR1 SEHNR, CDR2 FQNEAQ (reference sequence). The CDR3 loop spans 15 amino acids. CDR3 protein: CASSRYELSNEKLFF. The CDR3 region has the DNA TGTGCCAGCAGCCGTTACGAATTGAGTAATGAAAAACTGTTTTTT.

Of note for this clonotype: A much larger clone sits a single nucleotide away, making a read error possible. In nucleotides, the CDR3 is TGTGCCTGTCGGGGTACCGGGCAGCTGTTTTTT. Translation gives CACRGTGQLFF. The rearrangement uses TRBV12-3 or TRBV12-4 and TRBJ2-2; perhaps TRBD2 as D (5 bases). The CDR3 has 11 amino acids.